The 30 T cell receptor beta chains given below trace back to one sample, sequenced in a study of vaccination effects on CD4 cells after COVID-19. Viral peptide pools were used in the ViraFEST assay to expand antigen-specific CD4+ T cells, and sequencing came afterward. Culture proceeded for 10 days, and CD4+ T cells were then isolated. It was two doses of either the BNT162b2 or mRNA-1273 vaccine that participants received. These receptors have no known antigen. Profiled with immunoSEQ multiplex PCR; TCRdb holds only in-frame clones, not every one. The table lists roughly 24,000 clones, roughly 79% of them singletons. Sequencing used CD4+ T cells from PBMCs cultured with SARS-CoV-2 spike peptides, obtained after COVID-19 vaccination. The receptors here all came from a human donor who received a COVID-19 vaccine. Some clones in this sample may be carry-over from other donors' samples.

This clone was seen a handful of times. The CDR3 DNA follows: TGTGCCTGGAGTGTCCCCAGGGCAGGCTTTGCGAATAACATTCAGTACTTC. Amino acids: CAWSVPRAGFANNIQYF. V usage is TRBV30 and J usage is TRBJ2-4, with a weak D call TRBD1 (5 bases). CDR1 and CDR2 (germline): GTSNPN, SVGIG (reference sequence). The CDR3 has 17 amino acids. With 0 bases removed from V and 7 bases from J, the gap between germline ends came to 22 bases.

This clone was detected a few times. The CDR3 DNA reads as TGTGCCAGCAGCCCGGATGCAGGCGGGGGACCCGGAAGAGAGACCCAGTACTTC. Its protein product is CASSPDAGGGPGRETQYF. The chain has TRBV11-2 and TRBJ2-5; 7 bases are a match to TRBD2. V lost 5 bases and J lost 4; bases outside the gene matches: 19. Germline V gene sequence: CDR1 SGHAT, CDR2 FQNNGV. This CDR3 is 18 amino acids long.

The chain has TRBV7-2 and TRBJ2-3, with TRBD1 matching over 9 bases. The CDR3 is 14 residues long. V was pared by 7 bases and J by 1 base, with 3 bases of the junction left unmatched. CDR1 and CDR2 from the germline V gene are SGHTA and FQGNSA. CDR3 region: CASTRDRGTDTQYF. The CDR3 DNA follows: TGTGCCAGCACCCGGGACAGGGGCACAGATACGCAGTATTTT. Complete variable domain (other parts from reference TRBV7-2 and TRBJ2-3): GAGVSQSPSNKVTEKGKDVELRCDPISGHTALYWYRQSLGQGLEFLIYFQGNSAPDKSGLPSDRFSAERTGGSVSTLTIQRTQQEDSAVYLCASTRDRGTDTQYFGPGTRLTVL.

This sequence joins TRBV29-1 and TRBJ2-1, with D perhaps matching TRBD1 (7 bases). CDR1 is SQVTM and CDR2 is ANQGSEA in the germline V gene. V shed 7 bases and J shed 6 bases, with 13 bases lying between them. The CDR3 is made up of 12 amino acids. The CDR3 spells CSARQGGNEQFF. In nucleotides, the CDR3 is TGCAGCGCCAGACAGGGAGGCAATGAGCAGTTCTTC.

This clone is a singleton in its sample. V gene TRBV11-2 combines with J gene TRBJ2-5; perhaps TRBD1 as D (6 bases). The length of the CDR3 is 14 residues. V lost 5 bases to trimming and J lost 3 bases, with 13 bases between them. CDR1 SGHAT and CDR2 FQNNGV come from the germline V gene. CDR3 DNA: TGTGCCAGCAGCCGAGGGACATTGAAAGAGACCCAGTACTTC. This codes for CASSRGTLKETQYF.

V is TRBV6-5 and J is TRBJ1-2, with a weak D call TRBD1 (5 bases). The CDR3 has 14 amino acids. Germline V gene data show CDR1 as MNHEY and CDR2 as SVGAGI. Trimming took 1 base from V and 8 from J, leaving 14 bases between them. The CDR3 reads CASSYWGERGGYTF. DNA for the CDR3: TGTGCCAGCAGTTACTGGGGCGAACGGGGAGGCTACACCTTC.

CDR3 protein: CASSPATAEETQYF. CDR3 in DNA: TGTGCCAGCAGCCCCGCGACAGCGGAGGAGACCCAGTACTTC. This sequence joins TRBV5-6 and TRBJ2-5, with D perhaps being TRBD1 or TRBD2 (5 bases each). Between the trimmed V and J ends, which lost 4 bases and 5 bases, there was a span of 15 bases. This CDR3 contains 14 residues. Per the germline V gene, CDR1 is SGHDT and CDR2 is YYEEEE.

CDR3 amino acids: CASSSTGRQGATSTDTQYF. DNA for the CDR3: TGCGCCAGCAGCTCCACGGGGAGACAGGGCGCAACTAGCACAGATACGCAGTATTTT. The chain recombines TRBV5-1 with TRBJ2-3, with 7 bases lining up with TRBD1. After removal of 3 bases from V and 0 bases from J, the junction contained 16 bases not matched to a gene. The CDR3 consists of 19 residues. The germline gives CDR1 SGHRS, CDR2 YFSETQ.

Points on this clone: A read error may account for a junction end that differs from germline. J is TRBJ1-5 and V is TRBV2; D is unresolved. CDR3 length: 15 residues. Looked up from germline, CDR1 is SNHLY and CDR2 is FYNNEI. The CDR3 DNA sequence: TGTACCAGCAGTGAGGCCCGTCGGACGAATCAGCCCCAGCATTTT. Its translation: CTSSEARRTNQPQHF.

The chain is built from TRBV6-2 or TRBV6-3 and TRBJ2-1; 12 bases fit TRBD1. Looked up from germline, CDR1 is MNHEY and CDR2 is SVGEGT. This CDR3 is built from 15 residues. V was pared by 6 bases and J by 7 bases, with 7 bases of the junction left unmatched. CDR3 amino acids: CASSRDRGPRNEQFF. CDR3 nucleotide sequence: TGTGCCAGCAGCCGGGACAGGGGGCCGCGGAATGAGCAGTTCTTC.

This clone has more than one count but fewer than ten. The gene calls are TRBV5-1 and TRBJ1-2; D gene ambiguous. Germline CDR1 and CDR2: SGHRS and YFSETQ. CDR3 length equals 12 residues. V lost 3 bases to trimming and J lost 8 bases, with 11 bases between them. The CDR3 loop is CASSWEGSGYTF. For the CDR3, the DNA is TGCGCCAGCAGCTGGGAAGGGAGCGGCTACACCTTC.

The chain employs TRBV5-1 and TRBJ2-1; 7 nucleotides match TRBD2. The V and J ends lost 6 bases and 1 base, in that order; junction bases with no gene match: 10. Germline CDR1 and CDR2: SGHRS and YFSETQ. There are 16 residues in the CDR3. The CDR3 sequence is CASTNGGGRSYNEQFF. The CDR3 DNA follows: TGCGCCAGCACAAATGGGGGGGGTAGGTCCTACAATGAGCAGTTCTTC. The whole variable domain, remainder taken from reference TRBV5-1 and TRBJ2-1, is KAGVTQTPRYLIKTRGQQVTLSCSPISGHRSVSWYQQTPGQGLQFLFEYFSETQRNKGNFPGRFSGRQFSNSRSEMNVSTLELGDSALYLCASTNGGGRSYNEQFFGPGTRLTVL.

The rearrangement joins TRBV6-1 to TRBJ2-3; 9 positions match TRBD2. The V gene end was trimmed by 3 bases and the J gene end by 7 bases; junction bases not matched to a gene: 11. CDR3 length: 16 residues. Germline V gene sequence: CDR1 MNHNS, CDR2 SASEGT. This CDR3 reads CASSEGAAGGLYTQYF. As DNA, the CDR3 is TGTGCCAGCAGTGAGGGAGCGGCGGGGGGGCTTTATACGCAGTATTTT.

Only one count was recorded for this clone. This sequence joins TRBV5-1 and TRBJ1-1, with 7 bases matching TRBD1. From germline, CDR1 is SGHRS and CDR2 YFSETQ. CDR3 length equals 16 residues. V lost 1 base to trimming and J lost 0 bases; unmatched junction nucleotides: 6. CDR3 coding DNA: TGCGCCAGCAGCTTGCCGGCAGGGGGAGTGAACACTGAAGCTTTCTTT. Protein: CASSLPAGGVNTEAFF.

The V and J genes are TRBV27 and TRBJ2-1; 7 positions agree with TRBD1. Looked up from germline, CDR1 is MNHEY and CDR2 is SMNVEV (reference sequence). The V and J ends lost 6 bases and 9 bases, in that order; junction bases with no gene match: 11. The CDR3 is 14 amino acids. The CDR3 loop is CASRSHDRVAEQFF. CDR3 sequence (DNA): TGTGCCAGCAGATCCCATGACAGGGTCGCTGAGCAGTTCTTC.

The CDR3 here is CASSLQIPTDTQYF. In nucleotides, the CDR3 is TGCGCCAGCAGCTTACAGATTCCCACAGATACGCAGTATTTT. The chain uses TRBV5-1 and TRBJ2-3; unclear D gene. Deletions cut 2 bases from V and 2 bases from J, with 9 bases between. The CDR3 length is 14 residues. The germline V gene encodes CDR1 SGHRS and CDR2 YFSETQ.

The genes are TRBV6-5 and TRBJ1-1, with 7 nucleotides matching TRBD1. Germline V gives CDR1 MNHEY, CDR2 SVGAGI. The CDR3 runs to 13 residues. Trimming cost V 8 bases and J 5 bases; bases outside gene matches: 8. In DNA form, the CDR3 reads TGTGCCAGCTCCCCGACAGGGTGGACTGAAGCTTTCTTT. It encodes CASSPTGWTEAFF.

The J gene is TRBJ2-5, the V gene TRBV3-1 (or the pseudogene TRBV3-2); the D gene is possibly TRBD1 (6 bases). V lost 4 bases, J lost 4 bases, and 10 bases lay in between. Germline V gives CDR1 LGHDT, CDR2 YNNKEL (reference sequence). This CDR3 contains 13 residues. In DNA, the CDR3 is TGTGCCAGCAGCCGCCAGGGGATAGAGACCCAGTACTTC. Amino acid sequence: CASSRQGIETQYF.

In its sample, this clone was seen a few times. This chain joins TRBV19 and TRBJ1-2, with 8 bases matching TRBD1. Germline V gene data show CDR1 as LNHDA and CDR2 as SQIVND (reference sequence). CDR3 length: 14 amino acids. The junction had 13 bases not matched to a gene; V was cut back by 10 bases and J by 6 bases. The CDR3 spells CATQGQGRMNGYTF. The CDR3, as DNA: TGTGCCACACAAGGACAGGGAAGGATGAATGGCTACACCTTC.

The sample holds a few counts of this clone. V gene TRBV29-1 combines with J gene TRBJ2-3, with D perhaps matching TRBD2 (5 bases). Germline CDR1 is SQVTM and CDR2 is ANQGSEA. V was trimmed by 4 bases and J by 3 bases, leaving 8 bases between them. CDR3 length: 12 amino acids. As DNA, the CDR3 is TGCAGCGTTGCCGGCGGGACAGATACGCAGTATTTT. Translated, it gives CSVAGGTDTQYF.

V is TRBV6-5 and J is TRBJ1-2, with D possibly matching TRBD1 (5 bases). The CDR3 is made up of 13 amino acids. Deletions cut 6 bases from V and 4 bases from J, with 12 bases between. Germline V CDR1 and CDR2: MNHEY, SVGAGI. Written as DNA, the CDR3 is TGTGCCAGCAGCCGAGGGACGTTCTATGGCTACACCTTC. Translated, it gives CASSRGTFYGYTF.

Here the CDR3 DNA reads TGTGCCAGCAGCGTACAGAAAGGAGATACGCAGTATTTT. Protein product: CASSVQKGDTQYF. The rearrangement links TRBV9 to TRBJ2-3; D remains unclear. The length of the CDR3 is 13 residues. Trimming took 1 base from V and 5 from J, leaving 8 bases between them. Germline V gene lookup returns CDR1 SGDLS and CDR2 YYNGEE.

This chain joins TRBV3-1 (or the pseudogene TRBV3-2) and TRBJ1-1, with D hard to call. The V gene's germline CDR1 is LGHDT and CDR2 YNNKEL (reference sequence). Trimming removed 3 bases from V and 1 base from J, with 6 bases in between. The CDR3 runs to 13 residues. Here the CDR3 DNA reads TGTGCCAGCAGCCAGCGGGAGAACACTGAAGCTTTCTTT. Translating it yields CASSQRENTEAFF.

The V and J genes are TRBV10-2 and TRBJ2-1; D remains unclear. There are 15 residues in the CDR3. Trimming left V 7 bases short and J 0 bases short, with 13 bases between. Germline values: CDR1 WSHSY, CDR2 SAAADI. CDR3 nucleotide sequence: TGCGCCAGCACCTCCGGTGTGGGCTCCTACAATGAGCAGTTCTTC. Its translation: CASTSGVGSYNEQFF.

The chain uses TRBV27 and TRBJ2-1; 13 nucleotides agree with TRBD2. Germline V gene lookup returns CDR1 MNHEY and CDR2 SMNVEV (reference sequence). The CDR3 is 16 amino acids. With 4 bases clipped from V and 8 bases from J, the junction kept 8 bases outside the gene matches. The CDR3 nucleotides are TGTGCCAGCAGTTCACAAACTAGCGGGGGGGCCGATGAGCAGTTCTTC. Its translation is CASSSQTSGGADEQFF.

This chain uses TRBV7-3 with TRBJ1-2; TRBD1 is a possible D gene (6 bases). Germline V CDR1 and CDR2: SGHTA, FQGTGA. Trimming pared 5 bases from V and 0 bases from J, leaving 13 bases between. The length of the CDR3 is 15 residues. The CDR3 reads CASSLMRTANYGYTF. The CDR3 coding sequence is TGTGCCAGCAGCCTGATGAGGACAGCTAACTATGGCTACACCTTC. The full variable domain, its missing parts supplied by reference TRBV7-3 and TRBJ1-2, is GAGVSQTPSNKVTEKGKYVELRCDPISGHTALYWYRQSLGQGPEFLIYFQGTGAADDSGLPNDRFFAVRPEGSVSTLKIQRTERGDSAVYLCASSLMRTANYGYTFGSGTRLTVV.

V and J are TRBV5-1 and TRBJ1-2, with a possible D match to TRBD1 (6 bases). The germline gives CDR1 SGHRS, CDR2 YFSETQ. The ends were cut back, 0 bases at V and 4 bases at J, with 10 bases in the middle. The CDR3 extends over 14 amino acids. CDR3 nucleotide sequence: TGCGCCAGCAGCTTGGGGACAGCCTTCTATGGCTACACCTTC. Its protein product is CASSLGTAFYGYTF. Using reference TRBV5-1 and TRBJ1-2 for the parts outside the CDR3, the full variable domain is KAGVTQTPRYLIKTRGQQVTLSCSPISGHRSVSWYQQTPGQGLQFLFEYFSETQRNKGNFPGRFSGRQFSNSRSEMNVSTLELGDSALYLCASSLGTAFYGYTFGSGTRLTVV.

This chain joins TRBV28 and TRBJ2-7; D might be TRBD1 (6 bases). The CDR3 runs to 16 residues. Trimming cost V 3 bases and J 5 bases, with 20 bases left between them. Germline lookup yields CDR1 MDHEN and CDR2 SYDVKM. CDR3 in amino acids: CASSFIPSQGTHEQYV. Written as DNA, the CDR3 is TGTGCCAGCAGTTTTATCCCTTCACAGGGTACCCACGAGCAGTACGTC.

This clone was detected once. The V and J genes are TRBV7-2 and TRBJ2-1; D is undetermined. The V end was cut by 4 bases, the J end by 5 bases, with 9 bases between. The CDR3 has 13 amino acids. Germline CDR1 is SGHTA and CDR2 is FQGNSA. Written as DNA, the CDR3 is TGTGCCAGCAGCTCGACCCCCGACAATGAGCAGTTCTTC. Residues: CASSSTPDNEQFF.

The rearrangement links TRBV9 to TRBJ2-3; tentatively, D is TRBD2 (7 bases). Trimming removed 2 bases at V and 5 bases at J, with 15 bases between. The germline gives CDR1 SGDLS, CDR2 YYNGEE. CDR3 length equals 15 residues. Here the CDR3 reads CASSVREGEVDTQYF. CDR3 DNA: TGTGCCAGCAGCGTCAGGGAGGGGGAGGTAGATACGCAGTATTTT.